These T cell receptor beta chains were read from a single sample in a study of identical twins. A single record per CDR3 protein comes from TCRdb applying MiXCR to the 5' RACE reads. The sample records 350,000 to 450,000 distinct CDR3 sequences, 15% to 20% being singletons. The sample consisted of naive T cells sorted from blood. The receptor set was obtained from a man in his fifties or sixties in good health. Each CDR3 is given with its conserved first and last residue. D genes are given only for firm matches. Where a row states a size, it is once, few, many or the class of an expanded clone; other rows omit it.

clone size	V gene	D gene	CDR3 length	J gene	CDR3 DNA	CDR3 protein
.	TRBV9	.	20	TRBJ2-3	TGTGCCAGCAGCGTAGAAAACAGAACCAGAGGGCATAGAGGGACAGATACGCAGTATTTT	CASSVENRTRGHRGTDTQYF
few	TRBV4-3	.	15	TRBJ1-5	TGCGCCAGCAGCCAAGAGTGGGGGGACAATCAGCCCCAGCATTTT	CASSQEWGDNQPQHF
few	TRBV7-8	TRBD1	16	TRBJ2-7	TGTGCCAGCAGCACGAGACAGGGTATAGACACCTACGAGCAGTACTTC	CASSTRQGIDTYEQYF
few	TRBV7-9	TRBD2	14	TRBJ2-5	TGTGCCAGCAGCTATGGACTAGCGGGAGAGACCCAGTACTTC	CASSYGLAGETQYF
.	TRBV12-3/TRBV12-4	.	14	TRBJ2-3	TGTGCCAGCACCGGACGTCTGCACACAGATACGCAGTATTTT	CASTGRLHTDTQYF
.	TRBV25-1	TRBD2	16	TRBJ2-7	TGTGCCAGCAGTGAATCAGCTAGCGGGAGCTCCTACGAGCAGTACTTC	CASSESASGSSYEQYF
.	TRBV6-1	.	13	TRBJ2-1	TGTGCCAGCAGCACATATAGGAATAATGAGCAGTTCTTC	CASSTYRNNEQFF
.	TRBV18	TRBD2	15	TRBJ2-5	TGTGCCAGCTCACCACCGGGGGGGGTCCAAGAGACCCAGTACTTC	CASSPPGGVQETQYF
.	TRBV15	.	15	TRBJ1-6	TGTGCCACCAGCAGAGACAGGGCGGTTAATTCACCCCTCCACTTT	CATSRDRAVNSPLHF
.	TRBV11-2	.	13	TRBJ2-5	TGTGCCAGCAGTCCGGACTCGGAAGAGACCCAGTACTTC	CASSPDSEETQYF
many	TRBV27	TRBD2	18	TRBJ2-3	TGTGCCAGCAGTTATCTCCCTTTAGCGGGAGGACGTACAGATACGCAGTATTTT	CASSYLPLAGGRTDTQYF
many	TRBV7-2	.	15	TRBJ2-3	TGTGCCAGCAGCTTAGTCGGCAGGGGGGCAGATACGCAGTATTTT	CASSLVGRGADTQYF
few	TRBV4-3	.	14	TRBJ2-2	TGCGCCAGCAGCCAAGATGGCTGGGTCGGGGAGCTGTTTTTT	CASSQDGWVGELFF
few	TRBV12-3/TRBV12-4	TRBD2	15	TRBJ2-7	TGTGCCAGCAGCGTCGACGGACTAGCTCCCTACGAGCAGTACTTC	CASSVDGLAPYEQYF
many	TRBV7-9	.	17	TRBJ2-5	TGTGCCAGCAGCTTAGCCGCTTTGACTGGGGGTGGTGAGACCCAGTACTTC	CASSLAALTGGGETQYF
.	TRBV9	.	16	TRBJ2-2	TGTGCCAGCAGCGTATTTTCAGGGAAGAACACCGGGGAGCTGTTTTTT	CASSVFSGKNTGELFF
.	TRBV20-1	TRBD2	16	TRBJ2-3	TGCAGTGCTAGAGATTGGACTAGCGGGAAAGGTGATACGCAGTATTTT	CSARDWTSGKGDTQYF
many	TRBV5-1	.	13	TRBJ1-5	TGCGCCAGCAGCTTGTGGGGGAATCAGCCCCAGCATTTT	CASSLWGNQPQHF
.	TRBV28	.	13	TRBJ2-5	TGTGCCAGCAGTTACAGGGTTGTAGAGACCCAGTACTTC	CASSYRVVETQYF
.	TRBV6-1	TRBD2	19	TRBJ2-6	TGTGCCAGCACGGGGGGGGAATTTCTTGGCTACTCTGGGGCCAACGTCCTGACTTTC	CASTGGEFLGYSGANVLTF
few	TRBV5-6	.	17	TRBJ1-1	TGTGCCAGCAGCTTGGAAGGGACCCCGTCGGTGAACACTGAAGCTTTCTTT	CASSLEGTPSVNTEAFF
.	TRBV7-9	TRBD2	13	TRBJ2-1	TGTGCCAGCAGCTTAGTGCCTAGCGGGAGGAGGTTCTTC	CASSLVPSGRRFF
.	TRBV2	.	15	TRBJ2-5	TGTGCCAGCAGTGAAGCGCCTTATGGCCGAGAGACCCAGTACTTC	CASSEAPYGRETQYF
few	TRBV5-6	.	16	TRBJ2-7	TGTGCCAGCAGTCCCGATAGGACGGGAAGCTCCTACGAGCAGTACTTC	CASSPDRTGSSYEQYF
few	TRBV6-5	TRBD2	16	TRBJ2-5	TGTGCCAGCAGTTACTCATTTGCGGGAGTTGGAGAGACCCAGTACTTC	CASSYSFAGVGETQYF
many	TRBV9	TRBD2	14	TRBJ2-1	TGTGCCAGCAGCCATGGGACTATCCCCAATGAGCAGTTCTTC	CASSHGTIPNEQFF
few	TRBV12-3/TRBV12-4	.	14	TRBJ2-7	TGTGCCAGCAGTCGACCCGGGACCGCCTACGAGCAGTACTTC	CASSRPGTAYEQYF
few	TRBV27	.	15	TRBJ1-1	TGTGCCAGCAGTCCGAGGGGGGGAGTGAACACTGAAGCTTTCTTT	CASSPRGGVNTEAFF